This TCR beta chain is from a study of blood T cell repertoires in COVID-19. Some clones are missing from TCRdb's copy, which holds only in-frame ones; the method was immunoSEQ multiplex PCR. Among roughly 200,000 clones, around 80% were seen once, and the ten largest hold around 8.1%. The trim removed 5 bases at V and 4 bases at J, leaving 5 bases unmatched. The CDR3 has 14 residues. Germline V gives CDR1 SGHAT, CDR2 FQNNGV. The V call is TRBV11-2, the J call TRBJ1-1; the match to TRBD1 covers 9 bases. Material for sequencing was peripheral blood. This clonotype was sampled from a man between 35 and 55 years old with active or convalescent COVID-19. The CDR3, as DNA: TGTGCCAGCAGCACGGACAGGGGAATCACTGAAGCTTTCTTT. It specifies CASSTDRGITEAFF.